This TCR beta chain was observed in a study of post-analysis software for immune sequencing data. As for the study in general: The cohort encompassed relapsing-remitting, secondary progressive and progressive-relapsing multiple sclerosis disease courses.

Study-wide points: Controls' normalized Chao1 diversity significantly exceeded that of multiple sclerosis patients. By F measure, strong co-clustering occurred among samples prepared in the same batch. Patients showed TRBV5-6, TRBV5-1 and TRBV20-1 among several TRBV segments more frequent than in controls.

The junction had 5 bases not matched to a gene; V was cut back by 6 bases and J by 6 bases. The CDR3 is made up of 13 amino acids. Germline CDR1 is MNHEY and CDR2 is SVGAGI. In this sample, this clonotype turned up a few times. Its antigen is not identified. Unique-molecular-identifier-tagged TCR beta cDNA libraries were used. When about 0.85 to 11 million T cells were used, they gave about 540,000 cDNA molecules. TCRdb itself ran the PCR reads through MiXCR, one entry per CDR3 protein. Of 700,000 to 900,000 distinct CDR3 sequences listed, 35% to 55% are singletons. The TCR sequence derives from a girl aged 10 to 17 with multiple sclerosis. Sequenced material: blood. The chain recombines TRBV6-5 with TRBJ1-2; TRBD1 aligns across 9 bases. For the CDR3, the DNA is TGTGCCAGCAGCCCGGACAGGGGAAATGGCTACACCTTC. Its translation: CASSPDRGNGYTF.